These 21 T cell receptor beta chains were all obtained from the same sample, sequenced in a study of T cell responses to AZD1222 COVID-19 vaccine. This table comes from immunoSEQ multiplex PCR, and its TCRdb copy is limited to in-frame clones, with some not included. The repertoire consists of roughly 100,000 clones, with nearly 90% occurring once and the leading ten covering roughly 2.9%. The sequences come from peripheral blood, collected on day 0 of AZD1222 vaccination. These receptor sequences come from an adult in good health.

The sample holds a few counts of this clone. The rearrangement uses TRBV24-1 and TRBJ2-3; D unclear. Looked up from germline, CDR1 is KGHDR and CDR2 is SFDVKD. The CDR3 totals 13 residues. Trimming took off 1 base at V and 3 bases at J, with 4 bases between the two ends. The CDR3 DNA is TGTGCCACCAGTGATTTCGGTACAGATACGCAGTATTTT. This codes for CATSDFGTDTQYF.

The chain recombines TRBV27 with TRBJ2-7; D uncertain. This CDR3 has 24 residues. CDR1 MNHEY and CDR2 SMNVEV come from the germline V gene (reference sequence). The germline V and J ends were trimmed by 2 bases and 2 bases, with 40 bases remaining between them. CDR3 residues: CASSLPDVLVKGMVLWRSAYEQYV. The CDR3 nucleotides read TGTGCCAGCAGTTTACCGGACGTCCTCGTAAAAGGAATGGTCCTTTGGCGGAGTGCCTACGAGCAGTACGTC.

The chain recombines TRBV27 with TRBJ2-5; D unclear. Trimming left V 0 bases short and J 4 bases short, with 6 bases between. The CDR3 length is 13 residues. CDR1 MNHEY and CDR2 SMNVEV come from the germline V gene (reference sequence). CDR3 loop: CASSLSWGETQYF. CDR3 DNA sequence: TGTGCCAGCAGTTTATCGTGGGGAGAGACCCAGTACTTC.

This clone was recorded a few times. This chain links TRBV10-3 with TRBJ1-2; D remains ambiguous. The V gene's germline CDR1 is ENHRY and CDR2 SYGVKD. The V end lost 0 bases, the J end lost 8 bases, and 19 bases lay between the germline ends. The CDR3 loop spans 16 amino acids. CDR3 residues: CAISESLGFPYVGYTF. As DNA, the CDR3 is TGTGCCATCAGTGAGTCTCTAGGTTTCCCTTATGTGGGCTACACCTTC.

This chain connects TRBV19 to TRBJ2-1; D call uncertain. Trimming removed 2 bases at V and 12 bases at J, with 8 bases between. Germline lookup yields CDR1 LNHDA and CDR2 SQIVND (reference sequence). The CDR3 is made up of 11 amino acids. The CDR3 DNA is TGTGCCAGTAGTATAACGGGTCTGCAGTTCTTC. It specifies CASSITGLQFF.

The rearrangement joins TRBV6-5 to TRBJ2-7, with 11 bases that match TRBD2. The V segment lost 6 bases and the J segment 3 bases; nucleotides outside the gene matches: 7. The CDR3 totals 15 residues. The germline gives CDR1 MNHEY, CDR2 SVGAGI. CDR3 residues: CASRPLAGGGYEQYV. As DNA, the CDR3 is TGTGCCAGCAGACCTCTAGCGGGAGGAGGCTACGAGCAGTACGTC.

This clone showed up just once. The CDR3, as DNA: TGTGCCAGTAGTATAGGGGGCACAGATACGCAGTATTTT. Encoded protein: CASSIGGTDTQYF. The chain couples TRBV19 to TRBJ2-3, with D uncertain. This CDR3 region has 13 residues. CDR1 is LNHDA, CDR2 SQIVND, per germline (reference sequence). The V gene lost 1 base and the J gene lost 1 base, with 3 bases spanning the gap.

Only one count was recorded for this clone. The V gene is TRBV19, the J gene TRBJ1-2, with D perhaps TRBD1 (5 bases). This CDR3 has 13 residues. Trimming took off 3 bases at V and 7 bases at J, with 12 bases between the two ends. Germline CDR1 is LNHDA and CDR2 is SQIVND (reference sequence). CDR3 DNA sequence: TGTGCCAGTAGTATTTCAGGGTACCCTGGCTACACCTTC. It encodes CASSISGYPGYTF.

On this clone itself: Its ends do not fully match the called genes, so a read error is possible. The V call is TRBV5-1, the J call TRBJ2-5; 10 bases map to TRBD2. This CDR3 is 17 amino acids long. CDR1 and CDR2 (germline): SGHRS, YFSETQ. This CDR3 reads CASSLVGLARHQGTQYF. The CDR3 nucleotides read TGCGCCAGCAGCTTGGTGGGACTAGCGAGGCATCAAGGGACCCAGTACTTC.

This clone was detected a few times. The rearrangement uses TRBV14 and TRBJ1-2; a possible D gene is TRBD1 (5 bases). The germline V and J ends were trimmed by 4 bases and 3 bases, with 18 bases remaining between them. The CDR3 runs 16 residues. Germline CDR1 is SGHDN and CDR2 is FVKESK. Here the CDR3 reads CASSLKWAGTYYGYTF. The CDR3 nucleotides read TGTGCCAGCAGCCTAAAATGGGCAGGGACCTACTATGGCTACACCTTC.

The chain employs TRBV7-2 and TRBJ1-5; no reliable D call. V was shortened by 1 base and J by 6 bases, with 7 bases between the two germline ends. The germline V gene encodes CDR1 SGHTA and CDR2 FQGNSA. This CDR3 region has 13 residues. This chain's CDR3 is CASSLEGGQPQHF. In DNA form, the CDR3 reads TGTGCCAGCAGCTTAGAGGGCGGTCAGCCCCAGCATTTT.

V usage is TRBV19 and J usage is TRBJ2-7; D ambiguous. The V end was cut by 3 bases, the J end by 2 bases, with 11 bases between. The length of the CDR3 is 14 residues. Germline CDR1 is LNHDA and CDR2 is SQIVND (reference sequence). The CDR3 nucleotides read TGTGCCAGTAGTATTTCACGGACGACCTACGAGCAGTACTTC. Encoded protein: CASSISRTTYEQYF.

The V gene is TRBV6-1, the J gene TRBJ2-2; D perhaps matches TRBD1 (6 bases). This CDR3 region has 14 residues. V was pared by 2 bases and J by 6 bases, with 10 bases between. In germline, CDR1 is MNHNS, CDR2 SASEGT. The CDR3, as DNA: TGTGCCAGCAGTGAATTACAGGGACCCGGGGAGCTGTTTTTT. Protein sequence: CASSELQGPGELFF.

This clone was observed a handful of times. The rearrangement links TRBV2 to TRBJ1-2, with D uncertain. This CDR3 contains 13 residues. Between the trimmed V and J ends, which lost 3 bases and 4 bases, there was a span of 9 bases. Per the germline V gene, CDR1 is SNHLY and CDR2 is FYNNEI. The CDR3 DNA sequence: TGTGCCAGCAGTGAGGACCGATCCTATGGCTACACCTTC. The encoded protein is CASSEDRSYGYTF.

This clone was detected only once. The V call is TRBV7-3, the J call TRBJ2-1; 13 bases are shared with TRBD2. The CDR3 has 15 amino acids. Per germline, CDR1 SGHTA and CDR2 FQGTGA. V trimming: 4 bases; J trimming: 4 bases; junction bases outside the gene matches: 1. CDR3 DNA: TGTGCCAGCAGCTCGACTAGCGGGGGGTACAATGAGCAGTTCTTC. It encodes CASSSTSGGYNEQFF.

The genes are TRBV15 and TRBJ2-7; D possibly corresponds to TRBD2 (6 bases). The V and J ends lost 1 base and 3 bases respectively, with 13 bases between them. Per germline, CDR1 LNHNV and CDR2 YYDKDF (reference sequence). The CDR3 loop spans 15 amino acids. The CDR3 sequence: CATSRVHAGFYEQYV. CDR3 DNA: TGTGCCACCAGCAGAGTCCACGCGGGGTTCTACGAGCAGTACGTC.

The genes are TRBV7-3 and TRBJ2-7; D not certain. V shed 5 bases and J shed 2 bases, with 13 bases lying between them. The CDR3 is made up of 14 amino acids. Germline loops: CDR1 SGHTA, CDR2 FQGTGA. The CDR3 bases are TGTGCCAGCAGCCCAAGGATAGGGACCTACGAGCAGTACTTC. This codes for CASSPRIGTYEQYF.

The chain recombines TRBV2 with TRBJ1-1; D remains unclear. The CDR3 contains 11 residues. Germline V gene data show CDR1 as SNHLY and CDR2 as FYNNEI. The V and J ends lost 8 bases and 0 bases respectively, with 4 bases between them. The CDR3 sequence is CASGVNTEAFF. The CDR3 nucleotides are TGTGCCAGCGGAGTGAACACTGAAGCTTTCTTT. Complete variable domain (other parts from reference TRBV2 and TRBJ1-1): EPEVTQTPSHQVTQMGQEVILRCVPISNHLYFYWYRQILGQKVEFLVSFYNNEISEKSEIFDDQFSVERPDGSNFTLKIRSTKLEDSAMYFCASGVNTEAFFGQGTRLTVV.

CDR3 nucleotide sequence: TGTGCCAGCAGTTACTCCCGGGCAATAGAGGGAAGGTACGAGCAGTACGTC. It yields the protein CASSYSRAIEGRYEQYV. The chain recombines TRBV6-2 or TRBV6-3 with TRBJ2-7; the D gene is possibly TRBD2 (5 bases). The V and J ends lost 0 bases and 4 bases respectively, with 19 bases between them. Germline lookup yields CDR1 MNHEY and CDR2 SVGEGT. CDR3 size: 17 residues.

The J gene is TRBJ2-7, the V gene TRBV7-9; 8 nucleotides agree with TRBD2. Germline CDR1 SEHNR, CDR2 FQNEAQ (reference sequence). Losses at the gene ends were 4 bases for V and 0 bases for J; bases not matched to a gene: 11. The CDR3 runs 17 residues. Here the CDR3 reads CASSSRGSGMSSYEQYF. Written as DNA, the CDR3 is TGTGCCAGCAGCTCACGGGGTAGCGGGATGAGCTCCTACGAGCAGTACTTC. Full variable domain (remainder filled in from reference TRBV7-9 and TRBJ2-7): DTGVSQNPRHKITKRGQNVTFRCDPISEHNRLYWYRQTLGQGPEFLTYFQNEAQLEKSRLLSDRFSAERPKGSFSTLEIQRTEQGDSAMYLCASSSRGSGMSSYEQYFGPGTRLTVT.

The V call is TRBV6-5, the J call TRBJ2-5; 7 nucleotides match TRBD2. The CDR3 totals 13 residues. The trim removed 11 bases at V and 3 bases at J, leaving 9 bases unmatched. Germline V gene sequence: CDR1 MNHEY, CDR2 SVGAGI. CDR3 sequence (DNA): TGTGCCGGGCGGGGACTACGTGAAGAGACCCAGTACTTC. Its translation: CAGRGLREETQYF.